One sample yielded the 31 T cell receptor beta chains listed below, sequenced in a study of T cell responses to AZD1222 COVID-19 vaccine. The table came from immunoSEQ multiplex PCR; TCRdb's copy has only in-frame clones and leaves some out. The sample yields 90,000 to 120,000 clones, about 89% seen once. The source material was peripheral blood, sampled on day 0 of AZD1222 vaccination. Receptor source: an adult in good health.

The chain couples TRBV6-5 to TRBJ1-1; D not certain. V lost 6 bases, J lost 5 bases, and 16 bases lay in between. Germline V gene lookup returns CDR1 MNHEY and CDR2 SVGAGI. This CDR3 is 14 amino acids long. The DNA of the CDR3 is TGTGCCAGCAGGGAGGGCGGAGCGAAGACTGAAGCTTTCTTT. Its translation: CASREGGAKTEAFF.

The chain has TRBV7-3 and TRBJ1-2; D is unclear. Deletions cut 6 bases from V and 0 bases from J, with 11 bases between. The CDR3 covers 14 residues. CDR1 is SGHTA, CDR2 FQGTGA, per germline. The CDR3 reads CASSSGPSNYGYTF. CDR3 DNA: TGTGCCAGCAGTTCCGGGCCTTCTAACTATGGCTACACCTTC.

This clone was counted a single time. This chain's CDR3 is CASSQDGQVLNYGYTF. Here the CDR3 DNA reads TGCGCCAGCAGCCAAGATGGTCAGGTTCTTAACTATGGCTACACCTTC. The V call is TRBV4-1, the J call TRBJ1-2; D remains ambiguous. The CDR3 length is 16 residues. V lost 0 bases and J 1 base, leaving 12 bases between the germline ends. The germline V gene encodes CDR1 MGHRA and CDR2 YSYEKL.

This clone showed up just once. In nucleotides, the CDR3 is TGTGCCAGCAGTCGACCCCCGGGACAGGGGAGGGGCGGGGAGCTGTTTTTT. Protein product: CASSRPPGQGRGGELFF. This chain uses TRBV28 with TRBJ2-2, with TRBD1 matching 10 bases. Germline V CDR1 and CDR2: MDHEN, SYDVKM. V dropped 5 bases and J dropped 7; count of bases not matched to a gene: 13. This CDR3 spans 17 amino acids.

This rearrangement joins TRBV6-5 to TRBJ1-4; D is unclear. Germline CDR1 MNHEY, CDR2 SVGAGI. The CDR3 is 11 residues long. The germline V and J ends were trimmed by 2 bases and 7 bases, with 2 bases remaining between them. For the CDR3, the DNA is TGTGCCAGCAGTTACGGTGAAAAACTGTTTTTT. Translated, it gives CASSYGEKLFF.

The chain uses TRBV19 and TRBJ1-1, with no clear D. The CDR3 runs to 11 residues. Germline V lookup: CDR1 LNHDA, CDR2 SQIVND (reference sequence). Trimming pared 1 base from V and 8 bases from J, leaving 5 bases between. CDR3 protein: CASSIGPEAFF. The CDR3 nucleotides are TGTGCCAGTAGTATAGGACCCGAAGCTTTCTTT. Using reference TRBV19 and TRBJ1-1 for the parts outside the CDR3, the full variable domain is DGGITQSPKYLFRKEGQNVTLSCEQNLNHDAMYWYRQDPGQGLRLIYYSQIVNDFQKGDIAEGYSVSREKKESFPLTVTSAQKNPTAFYLCASSIGPEAFFGQGTRLTVV.

V gene TRBV6-6 combines with J gene TRBJ1-2; D is ambiguous. Germline loops: CDR1 MNHNY, CDR2 SVGAGI (reference sequence). The CDR3 is made up of 12 amino acids. V gave up 7 bases and J gave up 1 base, with 7 bases separating them. The CDR3 sequence is CASTESNYGYTF. CDR3 coding DNA: TGTGCCAGCACCGAAAGTAACTATGGCTACACCTTC.

V gene TRBV5-1 combines with J gene TRBJ2-5; D tentatively reads TRBD1 or TRBD2 (6 bases each). CDR1 is SGHRS and CDR2 is YFSETQ in the germline V gene. The CDR3 is made up of 14 amino acids. Trimming left V 2 bases short and J 5 bases short, with 13 bases between. For the CDR3, the DNA is TGCGCCAGCAGCTTTAGGGGGGAGATGGAGACCCAGTACTTC. Amino acid sequence: CASSFRGEMETQYF.

This rearrangement joins TRBV6-5 to TRBJ1-2, with D possibly TRBD1 on 5 matching bases. The V and J ends lost 0 bases and 0 bases respectively, with 5 bases between them. Germline loops: CDR1 MNHEY, CDR2 SVGAGI. The CDR3 runs to 14 residues. The CDR3 nucleotides are TGTGCCAGCAGTTACTCAGGGGCTAACTATGGCTACACCTTC. It translates to CASSYSGANYGYTF.

The genes are TRBV18 and TRBJ1-2, with D possibly matching TRBD1 (5 bases). The length of the CDR3 is 17 residues. The germline V and J ends were trimmed by 1 base and 6 bases, with 21 bases remaining between them. Germline CDR1 KGHSH, CDR2 LQKENI. The CDR3 coding sequence is TGTGCCAGCTCACCACAACGGCAGGGCCGAACGGCGGATGGCTACACCTTC. As protein: CASSPQRQGRTADGYTF.

Note on this clone: The sample carries other DNA sequences with the same CDR3. The chain recombines TRBV11-1 with TRBJ2-7; a possible D gene is TRBD1 (6 bases). Trimming took 1 base from V and 2 from J, leaving 12 bases between them. Germline V gene lookup returns CDR1 SGHAT and CDR2 FQDESV (reference sequence). The CDR3 runs to 15 residues. DNA for the CDR3: TGTGCCAGCAGCTTAGGCCCGGGACAAACCTACGAGCAGTACTTC. The encoded protein is CASSLGPGQTYEQYF. Using reference TRBV11-1 and TRBJ2-7 for the parts outside the CDR3, the full variable domain is EAEVAQSPRYKITEKSQAVAFWCDPISGHATLYWYRQILGQGPELLVQFQDESVVDDSQLPKDRFSAERLKGVDSTLKIQPAELGDSAMYLCASSLGPGQTYEQYFGPGTRLTVT.

This sequence joins TRBV27 and TRBJ1-4; no definite D call. This CDR3 comprises 13 residues. The V end lost 3 bases, the J end lost 5 bases, and 7 bases lay between the germline ends. Looked up from germline, CDR1 is MNHEY and CDR2 is SMNVEV (reference sequence). For the CDR3, the DNA is TGTGCCAGCAGTTTTAACAGAAATGAAAAACTGTTTTTT. Translated, it gives CASSFNRNEKLFF.

V is TRBV9 and J is TRBJ2-1; D gene unclear. V shed 0 bases and J shed 12 bases, with 16 bases lying between them. The CDR3 totals 14 residues. Germline V CDR1 and CDR2: SGDLS, YYNGEE. The CDR3 DNA reads as TGTGCCAGCAGCGTAGGCGTTGAGCCATTCGGGCAGTTCTTC. Translation gives CASSVGVEPFGQFF.

The genes are TRBV19 and TRBJ1-1, with TRBD1 as a possible D gene (5 bases). CDR1 and CDR2 from the germline V gene are LNHDA and SQIVND (reference sequence). V was pared by 3 bases and J by 3 bases, with 14 bases between. The CDR3 totals 15 residues. For the CDR3, the DNA is TGTGCCAGTAGTATTCGGGGCTTAGGGGACACTGAAGCTTTCTTT. Amino acids: CASSIRGLGDTEAFF.

The chain couples TRBV29-1 to TRBJ2-3; D is perhaps TRBD2 (5 bases). V lost 4 bases and J lost 0, with 8 bases in between. This CDR3 is built from 13 residues. Germline CDR1 and CDR2: SQVTM and ANQGSEA. CDR3 residues: CSVVRTSTDTQYF. For the CDR3, the DNA is TGCAGCGTTGTGAGGACTAGCACAGATACGCAGTATTTT.

This chain joins TRBV27 and TRBJ2-7; a possible D gene is TRBD1 (6 bases). Germline V gene lookup returns CDR1 MNHEY and CDR2 SMNVEV (reference sequence). The CDR3 sequence is 13 residues long. The V end lost 4 bases, the J end lost 3 bases, and 10 bases lay between the germline ends. CDR3 protein: CASSSRDIYEQYF. In DNA, the CDR3 is TGTGCCAGCAGTTCCCGGGACATCTACGAGCAGTACTTC.

J is TRBJ2-7 and V is TRBV9; 9 bases map to TRBD1. Trimming at V came to 3 bases and at J to 0 bases, leaving 4 bases not matched to a gene. Germline CDR1 SGDLS, CDR2 YYNGEE. The CDR3 length is 15 residues. CDR3 protein: CASSEGTGLSYEQYF. DNA of the CDR3: TGTGCCAGCAGCGAGGGGACAGGGCTCTCCTACGAGCAGTACTTC.

The CDR3 is CAGRDQDHEQYF. CDR3 bases: TGTGCCGGAAGGGACCAGGACCACGAGCAGTACTTC. The chain joins TRBV6-5 to TRBJ2-7, with D perhaps TRBD1 or TRBD2 (5 bases each). From germline, CDR1 is MNHEY and CDR2 SVGAGI. This CDR3 has 12 amino acids. V lost 11 bases, J lost 5 bases, and 16 bases lay in between.

The J gene is TRBJ2-2, the V gene TRBV5-4, with D hard to call. Between the trimmed V and J ends, which lost 0 bases and 1 base, there was a span of 4 bases. Germline V gene sequence: CDR1 SGHNT, CDR2 YYREEE (reference sequence). This CDR3 spans 14 amino acids. The CDR3 DNA sequence: TGTGCCAGCAGCTTGGTAGGGAACACCGGGGAGCTGTTTTTT. This codes for CASSLVGNTGELFF.

This chain uses TRBV7-6 with TRBJ1-1; D not certain. V was trimmed by 5 bases and J by 3 bases, leaving 10 bases between them. The CDR3 is 13 amino acids. Germline loops: CDR1 SGHVS, CDR2 FNYEAQ. The CDR3 sequence is CASSPGLDTEAFF. CDR3 nucleotides: TGTGCCAGCAGCCCGGGGTTGGACACTGAAGCTTTCTTT. The full variable domain, its missing parts supplied by reference TRBV7-6 and TRBJ1-1, is GAGVSQSPRYKVTKRGQDVALRCDPISGHVSLYWYRQALGQGPEFLTYFNYEAQQDKSGLPNDRFSAERPEGSISTLTIQRTEQRDSAMYRCASSPGLDTEAFFGQGTRLTVV.

This clone was counted between two and nine times. The CDR3 DNA follows: TGTGCCAGCAGCCCAGGGAACCGGGACAGCAACTATGGCTACACCTTC. This codes for CASSPGNRDSNYGYTF. V is TRBV7-8 and J is TRBJ1-2, with 7 bases matching TRBD1. V was clipped by 5 bases and J by 2 bases; unmatched bases: 11. Germline V gives CDR1 SGHVS, CDR2 FQNEAQ. The CDR3 is 16 residues long.

The chain combines TRBV5-1 with TRBJ1-3; D ambiguous. The length of the CDR3 is 15 residues. In germline, CDR1 is SGHRS, CDR2 YFSETQ. V was cut by 0 bases and J by 8 bases, with 15 bases left in between. The CDR3 nucleotides are TGCGCCAGCAGCTTGGTTTTGGCACCGGGCGACACCATATATTTT. It encodes CASSLVLAPGDTIYF.

This sequence joins TRBV28 and TRBJ1-6; D is undetermined. Germline V gene sequence: CDR1 MDHEN, CDR2 SYDVKM. Trimming took 5 bases from V and 9 from J, leaving 14 bases between them. This CDR3 region has 14 residues. In DNA, the CDR3 is TGTGCCAGCAGTCCCCCTACAGCAATTTCACCCCTCCACTTT. Translated: CASSPPTAISPLHF. Drawing the rest from reference TRBV28 and TRBJ1-6, the complete variable domain is DVKVTQSSRYLVKRTGEKVFLECVQDMDHENMFWYRQDPGLGLRLIYFSYDVKMKEKGDIPEGYSVSREKKERFSLILESASTNQTSMYLCASSPPTAISPLHFGNGTRLTVT.

The chain joins TRBV4-1 to TRBJ2-3; D is ambiguous. There are 14 residues in the CDR3. Germline V gene lookup returns CDR1 MGHRA and CDR2 YSYEKL. V was cut by 4 bases and J by 1 base, with 9 bases left in between. The CDR3 is CASSPPTRTDTQYF. The CDR3, as DNA: TGCGCCAGCAGCCCCCCAACGCGCACAGATACGCAGTATTTT.

CDR3 nucleotide sequence: TGTGCCAGCAGAACTATGGGGGACAGGAGGGCCGGGGAGCTGTTTTTT. The encoded protein is CASRTMGDRRAGELFF. This chain links TRBV6-6 with TRBJ2-2; 8 nucleotides align to TRBD1. With 6 bases clipped from V and 6 bases from J, the junction kept 12 bases outside the gene matches. The V gene's germline CDR1 is MNHNY and CDR2 SVGAGI (reference sequence). The CDR3 loop spans 16 amino acids.

The rearrangement links TRBV5-4 to TRBJ2-5; D is unresolved. The CDR3 totals 13 residues. V lost 4 bases and J lost 1, with 8 bases in between. CDR1 is SGHNT, CDR2 YYREEE, per germline (reference sequence). CDR3 residues: CASSPVGQETQYF. DNA for the CDR3: TGTGCCAGCAGCCCAGTGGGCCAAGAGACCCAGTACTTC.

J is TRBJ1-2 and V is TRBV23-1; TRBD1 might be the D (5 bases). TRBV23-1 is marked as an open reading frame, function uncertain. This CDR3 spans 15 amino acids. The V gene lost 8 bases and the J gene lost 5 bases, with 21 bases spanning the gap. This CDR3 reads CASLPGRGEGYGYTF. The CDR3 bases are TGCGCCAGCCTACCGGGGAGGGGCGAAGGATATGGCTACACCTTC.

This chain links TRBV27 with TRBJ1-1; no firm D call. The germline V and J ends were trimmed by 2 bases and 4 bases, with 11 bases remaining between them. Germline loops: CDR1 MNHEY, CDR2 SMNVEV (reference sequence). The CDR3 has 14 residues. In nucleotides, the CDR3 is TGTGCCAGCAGTTTAATTAGGTTGGGCACTGAAGCTTTCTTT. This codes for CASSLIRLGTEAFF.

This clone was counted a few times. The rearrangement uses TRBV2 and TRBJ2-7, with D perhaps TRBD1 (5 bases). The CDR3 has 14 amino acids. The V gene's germline CDR1 is SNHLY and CDR2 FYNNEI. Trimming removed 4 bases from V and 5 bases from J, with 15 bases in between. The CDR3 sequence is CASSVGSRAHEQYF. CDR3 in DNA: TGTGCCAGCAGTGTAGGATCCAGGGCCCACGAGCAGTACTTC.

This chain links TRBV12-3 or TRBV12-4 with TRBJ1-1; D remains unclear. This CDR3 spans 12 amino acids. Trimming cost V 3 bases and J 0 bases, with 2 bases left between them. CDR3 residues: CASSFVNTEAFF. The CDR3 nucleotides are TGTGCCAGCAGTTTTGTGAACACTGAAGCTTTCTTT.

The chain joins TRBV29-1 to TRBJ1-1, with TRBD1 as a possible D gene (5 bases). The V gene lost 4 bases and the J gene lost 4 bases, with 13 bases spanning the gap. There are 13 residues in the CDR3. The V gene's germline CDR1 is SQVTM and CDR2 ANQGSEA. CDR3 DNA: TGCAGCGTTGTCGTGGGGCTGGGCACTGAAGCTTTCTTT. This codes for CSVVVGLGTEAFF.